One and the same sample provided the 23 T cell receptor beta chains below, sequenced in a study of T-cell reconstitution after alpha-beta-depleted transplantation in children (dated by TCRdb to 2015 to 2016). Library creation used PCR. TCRdb names Illumina HiSeq 2500 as the instrument used. TCR libraries were prepared with molecular barcoding, using unique molecular identifiers to normalize TCRbeta repertoire quantification. TCRdb's own reprocessing of the public reads used fastp at Q25 and MiXCR and kept productive beta chains. Identical CDR3 proteins give one entry, which carries the most common genes and DNA. The sample data list approximately 420,000 distinct CDR3 sequences, and about 11% of these were observed just once. The leading ten clones occupy roughly 5.5% of the sample. This specimen consisted of PBMCs from the stem cell graft donor, obtained from the stem cell graft. These TCRs come from a human donor who donated a stem cell graft to a child with acute myeloid leukemia.

This clonotype was recorded a few times. V is TRBV2 and J is TRBJ2-2, with TRBD2 matching over 15 bases. V was clipped by 7 bases and J by 0 bases; unmatched bases: 3. Germline CDR1 is SNHLY and CDR2 is FYNNEI. CDR3 length equals 17 residues. Here the CDR3 DNA reads TGTGCCAGCATTAGGACTAGCGGGGGGGCGAACACCGGGGAGCTGTTTTTT. Protein product: CASIRTSGGANTGELFF.

This clonotype was detected ten times or more. The V gene is TRBV20-1, the J gene TRBJ2-5; D not certain. Trimming took 6 bases from V and 4 from J, leaving 6 bases between them. This CDR3 contains 10 residues. Germline V CDR1 and CDR2: DFQATT, SNEGSKA (reference sequence). The CDR3 region is CSASLETQYF. The CDR3 coding sequence is TGCAGTGCGTCCCTAGAGACCCAGTACTTC.

J is TRBJ2-5 and V is TRBV29-1; TRBD1 matches 8 bases. This CDR3 contains 14 residues. The trim removed 4 bases at V and 4 bases at J, leaving 8 bases unmatched. CDR1 and CDR2 (germline): SQVTM, ANQGSEA. The CDR3 region has the DNA TGCAGCGTTGTCCCGCCAGGGGGCATAGAGACCCAGTACTTC. Protein sequence: CSVVPPGGIETQYF. Based on the CDR3 plus reference TRBV29-1 and TRBJ2-5, the full variable domain is SAVISQKPSRDICQRGTSLTIQCQVDSQVTMMFWYRQQPGQSLTLIATANQGSEATYESGFVIDKFPISRPNLTFSTLTVSNMSPEDSSIYLCSVVPPGGIETQYFGPGTRLLVL.

The sample holds many counts of this clonotype. The gene calls are TRBV5-1 and TRBJ2-1; D uncertain. Germline CDR1 SGHRS, CDR2 YFSETQ. Trimming removed 4 bases at V and 4 bases at J, with 12 bases between. The CDR3 runs to 14 residues. In DNA, the CDR3 is TGCGCCAGCAGCGAAACCGGCGAATACAATGAGCAGTTCTTC. Translation gives CASSETGEYNEQFF.

This clonotype was seen a few times. The chain combines TRBV7-2 with TRBJ2-3, with TRBD1 as a possible D gene (6 bases). V was cut by 2 bases and J by 0 bases, with 9 bases left in between. This CDR3 contains 15 residues. The V gene's germline CDR1 is SGHTA and CDR2 FQGNSA. The DNA of the CDR3 is TGTGCCAGCAGCTTACACAGGGTTAGCACAGATACGCAGTATTTT. It codes for CASSLHRVSTDTQYF.

This chain joins TRBV12-3 or TRBV12-4 and TRBJ2-5; D ambiguous. The V end was cut by 7 bases, the J end by 0 bases, with 9 bases between. The CDR3 consists of 13 residues. The CDR3 nucleotides are TGTGCCAGCAATTACGGGTACCAAGAGACCCAGTACTTC. It codes for CASNYGYQETQYF.

V usage is TRBV7-2 and J usage is TRBJ2-5; no firm D call. V dropped 5 bases and J dropped 2 bases, with 15 bases sitting between them. The CDR3 runs 15 residues. CDR1 is SGHTA, CDR2 FQGNSA, per germline. CDR3 coding DNA: TGTGCCAGCAGCCTTGGAGAGGTTTTACAAGAGACCCAGTACTTC. It translates to CASSLGEVLQETQYF.

This clonotype was recorded a few times. The chain joins TRBV25-1 to TRBJ2-7; D might be TRBD1 or TRBD2, each matching 6 bases. Germline V gene sequence: CDR1 MGHDK, CDR2 SYGVNS. This CDR3 contains 14 residues. Trimming removed 5 bases at V and 7 bases at J, with 18 bases between. The CDR3 DNA follows: TGTGCCAGCAGTTTCGGGGGCTCCGGGAAAGAGCAGTACTTC. Protein sequence: CASSFGGSGKEQYF.

The genes are TRBV6-2 or TRBV6-3 and TRBJ2-7; D perhaps matches TRBD2 (5 bases). This CDR3 is built from 11 residues. The V end lost 2 bases, the J end lost 6 bases, and 5 bases lay between the germline ends. CDR1 is MNHEY and CDR2 is SVGEGT in the germline V gene. The chain's CDR3 is CASSYGGEQYV. CDR3 DNA sequence: TGTGCCAGCAGTTACGGAGGCGAGCAGTACGTC.

The chain carries TRBV12-3 or TRBV12-4 and TRBJ2-3, with TRBD2 identical over 9 bases. J gave up 4 bases and V 4 bases, and 9 bases lay outside the gene matches. This CDR3 is built from 16 residues. CDR3: CASSSGTSLDADTQYF. DNA for the CDR3: TGTGCCAGCAGTTCCGGGACTAGCCTCGACGCAGATACGCAGTATTTT.

The chain uses TRBV20-1 and TRBJ2-2, with D possibly TRBD1 on 5 matching bases. With 0 bases removed from V and 1 base from J, the gap between germline ends came to 6 bases. The germline CDR1 and CDR2 sequences are DFQATT and SNEGSKA (reference sequence). This CDR3 region has 14 residues. The CDR3 region has the DNA TGCAGTGCTAGAGACAGGGTGAACACCGGGGAGCTGTTTTTT. It codes for CSARDRVNTGELFF.

J is TRBJ1-2 and V is TRBV6-1; tentative D call: TRBD1 (5 bases). CDR1 is MNHNS, CDR2 SASEGT, per germline. The CDR3 is made up of 15 amino acids. Between the trimmed V and J ends, which lost 6 bases and 8 bases, there was a span of 22 bases. The CDR3 protein is CASSRGTGDPMGYTF. The CDR3 DNA reads as TGTGCCAGCAGCCGAGGGACTGGCGATCCTATGGGCTACACCTTC.

The CDR3: CASSLLTGTDEQFF. The CDR3 DNA reads as TGTGCCAGCAGCTTACTTACAGGGACTGATGAGCAGTTCTTC. The chain has TRBV7-9 and TRBJ2-1; D might be TRBD1 or TRBD2, each matching 6 bases. Germline V gene lookup returns CDR1 SEHNR and CDR2 FQNEAQ (reference sequence). The V and J ends lost 2 bases and 8 bases respectively, with 13 bases between them. CDR3 length: 14 residues.

The gene calls are TRBV12-3 or TRBV12-4 and TRBJ1-2; D is perhaps TRBD1 (6 bases). The CDR3 covers 15 residues. V shed 4 bases and J shed 8 bases, with 20 bases lying between them. The CDR3 DNA reads as TGTGCCAGCAGTTCCGGCTTGGACAGCACAGAAGGCTACACCTTC. It specifies CASSSGLDSTEGYTF.

This clonotype was recorded a few times. The chain joins TRBV5-1 to TRBJ2-7; D is uncertain. The CDR3 extends over 13 amino acids. V was shortened by 2 bases and J by 2 bases, with 8 bases between the two germline ends. Per the germline V gene, CDR1 is SGHRS and CDR2 is YFSETQ. CDR3 sequence (DNA): TGCGCCAGCAGCTTCGGGTCCGCCTACGAGCAGTACTTC. It codes for CASSFGSAYEQYF.

The chain has TRBV12-3 or TRBV12-4 and TRBJ1-2, with 7 bases lining up with TRBD1. The junction had 7 bases not matched to a gene; V was cut back by 8 bases and J by 4 bases. The CDR3 runs 13 residues. CDR3 sequence (DNA): TGTGCCAGCGGAACGGGACAGCTCTATGGCTACACCTTC. Translation: CASGTGQLYGYTF.

The chain links TRBV7-8 to TRBJ2-5; 8 bases align to TRBD1. In germline, CDR1 is SGHVS, CDR2 FQNEAQ. The V segment lost 5 bases and the J segment 4 bases; nucleotides outside the gene matches: 9. This CDR3 is 15 amino acids long. CDR3 in amino acids: CASSPPRTGSETQYF. The CDR3 DNA reads as TGTGCCAGCAGCCCTCCTAGGACAGGGTCAGAGACCCAGTACTTC. The full variable domain, with the rest looked up from reference TRBV7-8 and TRBJ2-5, is GAGVSQSPRYKVAKRGQDVALRCDPISGHVSLFWYQQALGQGPEFLTYFQNEAQLDKSGLPSDRFFAERPEGSVSTLKIQRTQQEDSAVYLCASSPPRTGSETQYFGPGTRLLVL.

The chain combines TRBV10-3 with TRBJ2-3, with D possibly matching TRBD2 (6 bases). The germline gives CDR1 ENHRY, CDR2 SYGVKD. The CDR3 length is 14 residues. V lost 3 bases and J 7 bases, leaving 14 bases between the germline ends. The CDR3 region is CAISEAGSRNTQYF. The CDR3 DNA follows: TGTGCCATCAGTGAAGCCGGGAGCAGAAATACGCAGTATTTT.

The gene calls are TRBV5-6 and TRBJ2-5; D may match TRBD1 or TRBD2 (5 bases each). This CDR3 region has 16 residues. V dropped 4 bases and J dropped 4 bases, with 20 bases sitting between them. Germline-derived CDR1 and CDR2 are SGHDT and YYEEEE. Here the CDR3 reads CASSGGAGSLGETQYF. The CDR3 coding sequence is TGTGCCAGCAGCGGGGGTGCCGGGTCCCTCGGAGAGACCCAGTACTTC.

The J gene is TRBJ2-1, the V gene TRBV5-4; the D is unclear. The V and J ends lost 1 base and 5 bases respectively, with 10 bases between them. This CDR3 has 14 amino acids. CDR1 is SGHNT, CDR2 YYREEE, per germline (reference sequence). The CDR3 DNA is TGTGCCAGCAGCTTGTCTGGCAGCCACAATGAGCAGTTCTTC. This gives the protein CASSLSGSHNEQFF.

The chain has TRBV7-2 and TRBJ1-3; a weak D match, TRBD1 (6 bases). The CDR3 loop spans 16 amino acids. V lost 5 bases and J lost 3, with 17 bases in between. Germline V gene data show CDR1 as SGHTA and CDR2 as FQGNSA. This CDR3 reads CASSPRGPNLGNTIYF. DNA of the CDR3: TGTGCCAGCAGCCCCAGGGGACCTAACCTTGGAAACACCATATATTTT. The full variable domain, rest sourced from reference TRBV7-2 and TRBJ1-3, is GAGVSQSPSNKVTEKGKDVELRCDPISGHTALYWYRQSLGQGLEFLIYFQGNSAPDKSGLPSDRFSAERTGGSVSTLTIQRTQQEDSAVYLCASSPRGPNLGNTIYFGEGSWLTVV.

This clonotype was detected a few times. The chain combines TRBV4-1 with TRBJ2-1, with 7 bases lining up with TRBD1. V was pared by 4 bases and J by 9 bases, with 6 bases of the junction left unmatched. Germline-derived CDR1 and CDR2 are MGHRA and YSYEKL. CDR3 length: 13 residues. CDR3 nucleotide sequence: TGCGCCAGCAGCCGACAAGGACAGGTTGAGCAGTTCTTC. It yields the protein CASSRQGQVEQFF.

This clonotype was detected once. This chain connects TRBV7-2 to TRBJ2-5; 12 nucleotides agree with TRBD2. The V gene's germline CDR1 is SGHTA and CDR2 FQGNSA. Trimming took 0 bases from V and 2 from J; bases not matched to a gene: 4. This CDR3 comprises 17 residues. CDR3 DNA: TGTGCCAGCAGCTTAGCGCTTCTAGCGGGGGGGCAAGAGACCCAGTACTTC. It translates to CASSLALLAGGQETQYF.